The clone carrying this T cell receptor (beta chain) was counted once. Assay: immunoSEQ multiplex PCR; the TCRdb copy retains only in-frame clones and omits some. The sample includes more than 80,000 clones, about 95% of them seen just once. The data belong to a study of technical replicates of blood from several donors. CDR3 length: 14 residues. Germline CDR1 MNHEY, CDR2 SVGAGI. Germline trimming cut 8 bases from V and 4 bases from J; bases unmatched to any gene: 9. This receptor was identified in a human donor in good health. The chain carries TRBV6-5 and TRBJ1-2; TRBD1 matches at 8 bases. Sequenced material: T cells isolated from PBMCs. This chain's CDR3 is CASGKNRGGYGYTF. CDR3 sequence (DNA): TGTGCCAGCGGGAAAAACAGGGGGGGCTATGGCTACACCTTC.